This is a list of T cell receptor beta chains from one sample in a study of neurological immune-mediated disorders. TCRdb analysed the 5' RACE reads with MiXCR anew, one entry per CDR3 protein. The sample records roughly 60,000 distinct CDR3 sequences, roughly an eighth being singletons. Sequencing input: PBMCs. These receptors all come from a man aged 60-69 years in good health. Both conserved end residues are part of each CDR3. Clone sizes are shown as how often the clone was seen (once, few, many) or a class if it is expanded.

v_call	j_call	clone_size	cdr3_aa
TRBV7-2	TRBJ2-1	many	CASSLRQDLEQFF
TRBV18	TRBJ1-3	many	CASSPPGVSGNTIYF
TRBV3-1	TRBJ1-1	many	CASSQGGNRNTEAFF
TRBV7-9	TRBJ1-2	many	CASSSFGTGGYGYTF
TRBV29-1	TRBJ2-7	many	CSVRGQGGHEQYF
TRBV5-1	TRBJ2-7	many	CASSSDTSYEQYF
TRBV20-1	TRBJ2-5	many	CSAPSGGTGGETQYF
TRBV5-1	TRBJ2-2	many	CASGGLVNTGELFF
TRBV20-1	TRBJ2-3	few	CSARLVGGTDTQYF
TRBV7-2	TRBJ2-1	many	CASSSLSAVNEQFF